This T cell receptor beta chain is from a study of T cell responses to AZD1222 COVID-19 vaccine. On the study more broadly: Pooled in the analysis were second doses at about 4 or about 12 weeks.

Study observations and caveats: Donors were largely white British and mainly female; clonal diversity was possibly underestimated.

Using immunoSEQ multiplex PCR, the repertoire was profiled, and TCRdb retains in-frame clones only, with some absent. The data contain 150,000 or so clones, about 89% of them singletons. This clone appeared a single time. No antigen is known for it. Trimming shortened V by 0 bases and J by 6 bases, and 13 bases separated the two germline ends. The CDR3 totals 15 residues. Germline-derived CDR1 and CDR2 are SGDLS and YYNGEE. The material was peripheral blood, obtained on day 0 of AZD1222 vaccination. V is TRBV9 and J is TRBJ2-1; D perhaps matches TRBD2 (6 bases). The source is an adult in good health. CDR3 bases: TGTGCCAGCAGCGTAGGGGCTAGCGTGAGCAATGAGCAGTTCTTC. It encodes CASSVGASVSNEQFF. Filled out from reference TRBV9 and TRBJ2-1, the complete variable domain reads DSGVTQTPKHLITATGQRVTLRCSPRSGDLSVYWYQQSLDQGLQFLIQYYNGEERAKGNILERFSAQQFPDLHSELNLSSLELGDSALYFCASSVGASVSNEQFFGPGTRLTVL.